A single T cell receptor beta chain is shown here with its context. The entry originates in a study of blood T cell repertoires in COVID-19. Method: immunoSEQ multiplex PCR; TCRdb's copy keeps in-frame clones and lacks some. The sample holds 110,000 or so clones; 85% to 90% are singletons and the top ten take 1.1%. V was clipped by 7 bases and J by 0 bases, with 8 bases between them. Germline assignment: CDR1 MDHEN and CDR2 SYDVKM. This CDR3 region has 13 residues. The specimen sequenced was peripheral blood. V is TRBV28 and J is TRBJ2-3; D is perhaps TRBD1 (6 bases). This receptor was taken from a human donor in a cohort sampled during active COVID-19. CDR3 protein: CASIQGSTDTQYF. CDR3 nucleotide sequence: TGTGCCAGCATCCAGGGGAGCACAGATACGCAGTATTTT.